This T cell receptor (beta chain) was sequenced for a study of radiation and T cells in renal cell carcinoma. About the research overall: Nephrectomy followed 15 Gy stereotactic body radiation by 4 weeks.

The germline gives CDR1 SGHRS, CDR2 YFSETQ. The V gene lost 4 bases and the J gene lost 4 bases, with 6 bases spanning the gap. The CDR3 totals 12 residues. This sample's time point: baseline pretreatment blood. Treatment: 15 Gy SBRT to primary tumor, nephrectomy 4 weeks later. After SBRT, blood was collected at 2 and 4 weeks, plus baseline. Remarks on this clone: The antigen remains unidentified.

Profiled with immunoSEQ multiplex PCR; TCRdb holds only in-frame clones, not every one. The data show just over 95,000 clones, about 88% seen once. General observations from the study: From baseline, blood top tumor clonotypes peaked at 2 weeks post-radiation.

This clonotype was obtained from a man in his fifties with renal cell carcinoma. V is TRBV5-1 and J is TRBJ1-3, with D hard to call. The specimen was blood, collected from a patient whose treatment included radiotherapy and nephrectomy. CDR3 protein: CASSVQGNTIYF. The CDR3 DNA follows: TGCGCCAGCAGCGTCCAAGGAAACACCATATATTTT.